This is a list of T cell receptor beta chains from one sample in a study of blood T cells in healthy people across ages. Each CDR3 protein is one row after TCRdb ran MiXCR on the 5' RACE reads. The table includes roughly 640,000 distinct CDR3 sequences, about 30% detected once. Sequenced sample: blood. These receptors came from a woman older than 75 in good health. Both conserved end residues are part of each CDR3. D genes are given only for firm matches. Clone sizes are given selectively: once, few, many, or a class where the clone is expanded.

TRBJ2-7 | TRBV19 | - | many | CASSRENWRGYSEQYF | TGTGCCAGTAGTCGGGAAAACTGGCGCGGGTACTCCGAGCAGTACTTC
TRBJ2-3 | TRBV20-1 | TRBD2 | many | CSARRTSGSTDTQYF | TGCAGTGCTAGACGGACTAGCGGATCCACAGATACGCAGTATTTT
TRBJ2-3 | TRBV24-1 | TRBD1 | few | CATGDWTGVEHTQYF | TGTGCCACCGGTGATTGGACAGGGGTCGAACATACGCAGTATTTT
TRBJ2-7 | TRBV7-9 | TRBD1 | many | CASSWIMGQGNSYEQYF | TGTGCCAGCAGCTGGATAATGGGACAGGGTAACTCCTACGAGCAGTACTTC
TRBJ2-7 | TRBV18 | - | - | CASSPSRVNEQYF | TGTGCCAGCTCACCATCCAGGGTCAACGAGCAGTACTTC
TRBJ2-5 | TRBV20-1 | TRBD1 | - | CSARTGGGQETQYF | TGCAGTGCTAGAACAGGGGGCGGCCAAGAGACCCAGTACTTC
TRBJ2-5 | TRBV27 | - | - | CASSALGLYQETQYF | TGTGCCAGCAGTGCACTGGGCCTTTACCAAGAGACCCAGTACTTC
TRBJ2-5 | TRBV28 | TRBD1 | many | CASSSSGTGLQETQYF | TGTGCCAGCAGTTCCTCCGGGACAGGGCTCCAAGAGACCCAGTACTTC
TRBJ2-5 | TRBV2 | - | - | CASNEAQSTQYF | TGTGCCAGCAATGAAGCCCAGTCGACCCAGTACTTC
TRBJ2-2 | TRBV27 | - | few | CATTSTGELFF | TGTGCCACTACCAGCACCGGGGAGCTGTTTTTT
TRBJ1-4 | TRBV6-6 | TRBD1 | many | CASSYSGQGREKLFF | TGTGCCAGCAGTTACTCGGGACAGGGAAGAGAAAAACTGTTTTTT
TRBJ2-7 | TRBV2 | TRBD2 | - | CAGVQRGPLDEQYF | TGTGCCGGTGTTCAGCGGGGGCCGCTCGACGAGCAGTACTTC
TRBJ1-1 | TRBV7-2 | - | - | CASSLVIPAEAFF | TGTGCCAGCAGCTTAGTAATCCCAGCTGAAGCTTTCTTT
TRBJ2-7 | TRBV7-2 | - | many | CASSLSGQGLYEQYF | TGTGCCAGCAGCTTAAGCGGGCAGGGCCTCTACGAGCAGTACTTC
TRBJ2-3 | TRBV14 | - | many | CASSSQGDTQYF | TGTGCCAGCAGCTCGCAGGGCGATACGCAGTATTTT
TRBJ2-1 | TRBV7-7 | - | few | CASSAQGLSSYNEQFF | TGTGCTAGCAGCGCACAGGGCCTAAGCTCCTACAATGAGCAGTTCTTC
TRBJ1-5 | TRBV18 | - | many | CASSRSLEGGRNQPQHF | TGTGCCAGCTCACGGAGTTTGGAGGGTGGAAGAAATCAGCCCCAGCATTTT